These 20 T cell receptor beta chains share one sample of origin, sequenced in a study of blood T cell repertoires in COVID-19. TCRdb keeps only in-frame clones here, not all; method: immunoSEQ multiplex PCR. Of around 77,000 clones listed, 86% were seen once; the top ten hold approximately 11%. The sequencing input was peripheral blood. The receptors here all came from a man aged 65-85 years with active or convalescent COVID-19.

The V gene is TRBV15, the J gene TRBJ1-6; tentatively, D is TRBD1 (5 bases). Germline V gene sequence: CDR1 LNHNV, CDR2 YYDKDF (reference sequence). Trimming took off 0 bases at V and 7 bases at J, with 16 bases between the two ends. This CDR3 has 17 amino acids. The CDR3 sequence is CATSRDRVGRANSPLHF. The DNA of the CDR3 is TGTGCCACCAGCAGAGATCGAGTTGGCAGGGCGAATTCACCCCTCCACTTT.

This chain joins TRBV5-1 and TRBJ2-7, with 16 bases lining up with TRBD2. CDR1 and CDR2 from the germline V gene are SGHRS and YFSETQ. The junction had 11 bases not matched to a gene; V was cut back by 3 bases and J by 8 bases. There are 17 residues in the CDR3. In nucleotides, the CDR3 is TGCGCCAGCAGCTCGGGACTAGCGGGAGGGCCATTTCGGCAGCAGTACTTC. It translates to CASSSGLAGGPFRQQYF.

CDR3 protein: CAISPGTGLDTEAFF. CDR3 in DNA: TGTGCCATCAGTCCCGGGACAGGATTGGACACTGAAGCTTTCTTT. The chain has TRBV10-3 and TRBJ1-1; TRBD1 matches at 8 bases. Germline CDR1 is ENHRY and CDR2 is SYGVKD. J was trimmed by 3 bases and V by 5 bases; bases with no gene match: 8. The CDR3 is 15 residues long.

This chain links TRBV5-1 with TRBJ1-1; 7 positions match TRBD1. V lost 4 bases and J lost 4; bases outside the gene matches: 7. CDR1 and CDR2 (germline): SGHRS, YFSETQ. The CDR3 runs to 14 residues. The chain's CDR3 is CASSQGTAGTEAFF. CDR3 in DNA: TGCGCCAGCAGCCAGGGGACAGCGGGCACTGAAGCTTTCTTT. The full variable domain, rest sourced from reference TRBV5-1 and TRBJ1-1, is KAGVTQTPRYLIKTRGQQVTLSCSPISGHRSVSWYQQTPGQGLQFLFEYFSETQRNKGNFPGRFSGRQFSNSRSEMNVSTLELGDSALYLCASSQGTAGTEAFFGQGTRLTVV.

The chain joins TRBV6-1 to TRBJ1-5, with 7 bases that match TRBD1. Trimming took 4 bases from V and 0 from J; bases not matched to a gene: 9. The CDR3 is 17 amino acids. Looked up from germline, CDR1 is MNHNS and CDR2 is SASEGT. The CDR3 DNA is TGTGCCAGCAGTGTTCGTAGGGACAGTTATAGCAATCAGCCCCAGCATTTT. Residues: CASSVRRDSYSNQPQHF.

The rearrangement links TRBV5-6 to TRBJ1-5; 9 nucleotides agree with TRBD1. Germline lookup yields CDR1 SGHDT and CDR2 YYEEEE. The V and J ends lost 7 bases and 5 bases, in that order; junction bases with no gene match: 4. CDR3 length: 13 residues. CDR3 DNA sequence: TGTGCCAGCGGGACAGGGCCGGATCAGCCCCAGCATTTT. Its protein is CASGTGPDQPQHF.

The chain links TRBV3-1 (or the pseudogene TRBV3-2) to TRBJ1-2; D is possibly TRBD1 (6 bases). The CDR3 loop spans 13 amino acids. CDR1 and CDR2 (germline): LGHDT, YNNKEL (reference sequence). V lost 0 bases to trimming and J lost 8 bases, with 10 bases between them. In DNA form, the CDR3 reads TGTGCCAGCAGCCAAGAGGGGGCGCGGGGCTACACCTTC. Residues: CASSQEGARGYTF.

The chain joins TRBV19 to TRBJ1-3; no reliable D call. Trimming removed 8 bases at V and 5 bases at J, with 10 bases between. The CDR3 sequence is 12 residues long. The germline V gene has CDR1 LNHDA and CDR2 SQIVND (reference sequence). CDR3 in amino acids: CASRHPRNTIYF. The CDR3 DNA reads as TGTGCCAGTCGACATCCTCGAAACACCATATATTTT.

In DNA form, the CDR3 reads TGTGCCAGTAAAAGTGTGGTGGCGGGAGGCAGCCAAGAGACCCAGTACTTC. Translating gives CASKSVVAGGSQETQYF. The chain joins TRBV19 to TRBJ2-5, with 8 positions matching TRBD2. V dropped 7 bases and J dropped 1; count of bases not matched to a gene: 14. CDR1 and CDR2 (germline): LNHDA, SQIVND (reference sequence). The CDR3 loop spans 17 amino acids.

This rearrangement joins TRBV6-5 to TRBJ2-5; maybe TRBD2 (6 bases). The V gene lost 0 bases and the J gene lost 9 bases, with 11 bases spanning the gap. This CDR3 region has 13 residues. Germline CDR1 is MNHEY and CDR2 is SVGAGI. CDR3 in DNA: TGTGCCAGCAGTTACTCCACTCGGGACTCCCAGTACTTC. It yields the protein CASSYSTRDSQYF.

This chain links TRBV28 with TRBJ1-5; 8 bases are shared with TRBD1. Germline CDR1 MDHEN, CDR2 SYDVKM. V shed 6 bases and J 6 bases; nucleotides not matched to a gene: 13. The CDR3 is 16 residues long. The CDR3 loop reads CASRYDRGRFSQPQHF. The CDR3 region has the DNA TGTGCCAGCAGATATGACAGGGGCCGTTTTTCTCAGCCCCAGCATTTT.

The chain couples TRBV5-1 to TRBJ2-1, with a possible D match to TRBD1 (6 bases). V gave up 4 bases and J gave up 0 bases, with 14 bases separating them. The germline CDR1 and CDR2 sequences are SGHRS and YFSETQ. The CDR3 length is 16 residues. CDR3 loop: CASSDALGGSYNEQFF. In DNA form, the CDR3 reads TGCGCCAGCAGCGACGCGTTAGGGGGCTCCTACAATGAGCAGTTCTTC.

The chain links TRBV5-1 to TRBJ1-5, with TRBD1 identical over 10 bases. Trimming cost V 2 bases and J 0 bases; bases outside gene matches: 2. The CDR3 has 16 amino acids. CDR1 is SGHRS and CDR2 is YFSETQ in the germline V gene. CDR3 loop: CASSLGTGDSNQPQHF. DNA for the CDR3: TGCGCCAGCAGCTTAGGGACAGGGGATAGCAATCAGCCCCAGCATTTT.

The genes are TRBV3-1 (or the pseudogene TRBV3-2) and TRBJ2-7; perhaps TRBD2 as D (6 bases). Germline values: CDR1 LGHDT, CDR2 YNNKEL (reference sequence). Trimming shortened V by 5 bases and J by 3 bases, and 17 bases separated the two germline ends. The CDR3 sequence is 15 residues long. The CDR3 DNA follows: TGTGCCAGCAGCGCCAGCCCGGGGGAGGTCTACGAGCAGTACTTC. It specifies CASSASPGEVYEQYF.

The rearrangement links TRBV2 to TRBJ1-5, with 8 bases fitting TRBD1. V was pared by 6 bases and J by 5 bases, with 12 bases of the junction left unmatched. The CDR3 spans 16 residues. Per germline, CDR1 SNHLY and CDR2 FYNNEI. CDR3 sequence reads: CASSPGTGGAYQPQHF. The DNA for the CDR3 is TGTGCCAGCAGCCCCGGGACAGGAGGGGCTTATCAGCCCCAGCATTTT.

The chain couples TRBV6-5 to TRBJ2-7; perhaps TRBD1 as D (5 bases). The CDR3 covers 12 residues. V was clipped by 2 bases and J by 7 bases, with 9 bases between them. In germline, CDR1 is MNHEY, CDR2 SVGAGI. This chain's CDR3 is CASSYGAGEQYF. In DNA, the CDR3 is TGTGCCAGCAGTTACGGGGCAGGGGAGCAGTACTTC.

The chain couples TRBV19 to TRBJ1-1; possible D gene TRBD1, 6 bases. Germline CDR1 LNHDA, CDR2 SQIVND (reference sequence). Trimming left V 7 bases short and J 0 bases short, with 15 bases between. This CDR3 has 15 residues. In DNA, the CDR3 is TGTGCCAGTATCTCGGGACATTCTTTGAACACTGAAGCTTTCTTT. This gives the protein CASISGHSLNTEAFF.

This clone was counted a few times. DNA for the CDR3: TGTGCCATCAGTGAGTCAAGGGGTTTGAGCTATGGCTACACCTTC. Its protein product is CAISESRGLSYGYTF. The chain uses TRBV10-3 and TRBJ1-2, with D possibly matching TRBD1 (5 bases). The CDR3 length is 15 residues. Germline CDR1 ENHRY, CDR2 SYGVKD. Trimming stripped 0 bases from V and 4 bases from J, with 12 bases between.

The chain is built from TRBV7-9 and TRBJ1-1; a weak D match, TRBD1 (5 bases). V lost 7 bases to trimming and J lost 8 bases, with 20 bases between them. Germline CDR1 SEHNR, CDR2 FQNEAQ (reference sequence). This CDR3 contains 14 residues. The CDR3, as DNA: TGTGCCAGCACCCCCGAGTTCGGGGGAGGGGAAGCTTTCTTT. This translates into CASTPEFGGGEAFF.

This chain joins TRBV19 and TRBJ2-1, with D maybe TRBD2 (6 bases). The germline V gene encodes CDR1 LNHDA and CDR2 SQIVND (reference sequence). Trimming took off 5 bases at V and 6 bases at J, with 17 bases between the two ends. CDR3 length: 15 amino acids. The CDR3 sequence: CASSFGGGKSNEQFF. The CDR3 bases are TGTGCCAGTAGTTTTGGCGGAGGGAAGAGCAATGAGCAGTTCTTC. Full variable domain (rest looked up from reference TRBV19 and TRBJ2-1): DGGITQSPKYLFRKEGQNVTLSCEQNLNHDAMYWYRQDPGQGLRLIYYSQIVNDFQKGDIAEGYSVSREKKESFPLTVTSAQKNPTAFYLCASSFGGGKSNEQFFGPGTRLTVL.